This T cell receptor beta chain was sequenced during a study of radiotherapy plus CTLA-4 blockade in lung cancer. Broader study findings: The study found tumor-derived TCR clones expanded in blood after radiotherapy plus ipilimumab. Together with interferon-beta, which increased in serum after radiation, early dynamic changes in blood T cell clones were reportedly the best predictors of response.

The protocol was immunoSEQ multiplex PCR, while the TCRdb copy is restricted to in-frame clones and leaves out a portion. Among 9,500 to 15,000 clones, around 84% were seen once, and the ten largest hold roughly 29%. The germline V gene has CDR1 LNHDA and CDR2 SQIVND (reference sequence). J lost 0 bases, V lost 1 base, and 2 bases had no gene match. CDR3 length equals 15 residues. This clone was seen just once. What it binds is unknown. This clonotype was obtained from a human donor with non-small cell lung cancer that progressed on radiotherapy plus ipilimumab. The chain combines TRBV19 with TRBJ1-1; 7 nucleotides line up with TRBD1. Source: peripheral blood, taken from a patient treated with radiotherapy plus ipilimumab. CDR3 sequence: CASSIGQGVNTEAFF. As DNA, the CDR3 is TGTGCCAGTAGTATAGGACAGGGAGTGAACACTGAAGCTTTCTTT.